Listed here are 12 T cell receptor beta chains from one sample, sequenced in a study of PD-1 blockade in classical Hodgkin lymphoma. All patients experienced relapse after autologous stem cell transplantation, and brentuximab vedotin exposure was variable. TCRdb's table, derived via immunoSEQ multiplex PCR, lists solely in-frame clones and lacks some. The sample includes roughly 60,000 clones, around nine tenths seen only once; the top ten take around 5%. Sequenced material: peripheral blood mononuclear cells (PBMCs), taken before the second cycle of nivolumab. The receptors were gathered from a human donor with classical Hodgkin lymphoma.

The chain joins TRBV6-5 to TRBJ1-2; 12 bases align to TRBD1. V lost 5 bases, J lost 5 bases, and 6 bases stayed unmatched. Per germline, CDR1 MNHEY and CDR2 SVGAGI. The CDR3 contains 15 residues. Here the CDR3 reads CASSLRDRGLYGYTF. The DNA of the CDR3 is TGTGCCAGCAGTCTCCGGGACAGGGGGCTTTATGGCTACACCTTC.

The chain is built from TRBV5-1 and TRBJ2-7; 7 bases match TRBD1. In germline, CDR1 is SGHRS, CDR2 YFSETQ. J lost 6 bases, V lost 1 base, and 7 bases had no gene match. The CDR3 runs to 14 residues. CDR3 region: CASSLSQGPGEQYF. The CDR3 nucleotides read TGCGCCAGCAGCTTGTCACAGGGGCCGGGCGAGCAGTACTTC.

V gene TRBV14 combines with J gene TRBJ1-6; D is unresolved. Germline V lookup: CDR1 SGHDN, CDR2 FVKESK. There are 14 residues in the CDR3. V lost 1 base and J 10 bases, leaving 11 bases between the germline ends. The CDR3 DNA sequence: TGTGCCAGCAGCCAAGTCTTATTCGCGTCACCCCTCCACTTT. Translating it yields CASSQVLFASPLHF.

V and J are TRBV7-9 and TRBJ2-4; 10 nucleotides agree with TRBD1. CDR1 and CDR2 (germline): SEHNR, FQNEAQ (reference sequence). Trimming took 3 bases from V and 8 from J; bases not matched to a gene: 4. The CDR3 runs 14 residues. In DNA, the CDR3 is TGTGCCAGCAGCTTTTGGACAGGGGGAGACATTCAGTACTTC. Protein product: CASSFWTGGDIQYF.

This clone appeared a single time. As DNA, the CDR3 is TGTGCCAGCAGCCTCCCGGGGAGCGGGGGGGCAAATGAGCAGTTCTTC. Amino acids: CASSLPGSGGANEQFF. The chain combines TRBV7-6 with TRBJ2-1, with 10 nucleotides matching TRBD2. This CDR3 spans 16 amino acids. Germline V lookup: CDR1 SGHVS, CDR2 FNYEAQ. The J segment lost 7 bases and the V segment lost 5 bases, leaving 11 bases of the junction unmatched.

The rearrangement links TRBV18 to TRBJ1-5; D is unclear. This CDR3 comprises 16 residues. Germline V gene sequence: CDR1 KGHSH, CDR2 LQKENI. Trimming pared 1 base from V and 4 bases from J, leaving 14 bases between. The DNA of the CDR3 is TGTGCCAGCTCACCACAAACGGGTACGTTAAATCAGCCCCAGCATTTT. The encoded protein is CASSPQTGTLNQPQHF.

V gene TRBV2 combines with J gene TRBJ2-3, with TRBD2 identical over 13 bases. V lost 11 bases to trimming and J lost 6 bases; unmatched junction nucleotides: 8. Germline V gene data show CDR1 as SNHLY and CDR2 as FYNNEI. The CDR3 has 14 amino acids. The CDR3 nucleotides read TGTGCCTTAACTAGCGGGGGGGCGCAGGATACGCAGTATTTT. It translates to CALTSGGAQDTQYF. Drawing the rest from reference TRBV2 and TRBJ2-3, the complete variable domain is EPEVTQTPSHQVTQMGQEVILRCVPISNHLYFYWYRQILGQKVEFLVSFYNNEISEKSEIFDDQFSVERPDGSNFTLKIRSTKLEDSAMYFCALTSGGAQDTQYFGPGTRLTVL.

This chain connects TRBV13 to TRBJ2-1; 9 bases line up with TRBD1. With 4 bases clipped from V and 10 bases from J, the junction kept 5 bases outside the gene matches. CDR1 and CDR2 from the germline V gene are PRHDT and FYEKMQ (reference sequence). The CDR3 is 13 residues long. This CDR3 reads CASSSGQGWEQFF. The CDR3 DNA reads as TGTGCCAGCAGCTCCGGACAGGGGTGGGAGCAGTTCTTC. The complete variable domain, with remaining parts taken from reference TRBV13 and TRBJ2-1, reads AAGVIQSPRHLIKEKRETATLKCYPIPRHDTVYWYQQGPGQDPQFLISFYEKMQSDKGSIPDRFSAQQFSDYHSELNMSSLELGDSALYFCASSSGQGWEQFFGPGTRLTVL.

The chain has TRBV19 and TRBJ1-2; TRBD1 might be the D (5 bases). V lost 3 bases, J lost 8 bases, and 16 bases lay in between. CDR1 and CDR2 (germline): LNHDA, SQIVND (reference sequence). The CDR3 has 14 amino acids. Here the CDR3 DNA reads TGTGCCAGTAGTATTGAGGGGTCCTCGGGAGGCTACACCTTC. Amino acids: CASSIEGSSGGYTF.

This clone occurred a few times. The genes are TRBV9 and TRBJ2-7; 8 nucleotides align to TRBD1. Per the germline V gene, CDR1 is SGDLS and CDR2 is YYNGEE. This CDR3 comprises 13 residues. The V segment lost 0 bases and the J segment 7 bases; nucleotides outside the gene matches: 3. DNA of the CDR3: TGTGCCAGCAGCGTAGTCCAGGGGGCGGAGCAGTACTTC. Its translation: CASSVVQGAEQYF.

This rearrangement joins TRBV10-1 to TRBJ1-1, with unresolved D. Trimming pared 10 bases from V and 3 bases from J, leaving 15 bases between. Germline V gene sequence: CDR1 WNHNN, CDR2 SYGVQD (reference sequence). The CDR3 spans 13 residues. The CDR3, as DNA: TGCGCCACCCGTGTTTCAGCGGACACTGAAGCTTTCTTT. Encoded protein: CATRVSADTEAFF.

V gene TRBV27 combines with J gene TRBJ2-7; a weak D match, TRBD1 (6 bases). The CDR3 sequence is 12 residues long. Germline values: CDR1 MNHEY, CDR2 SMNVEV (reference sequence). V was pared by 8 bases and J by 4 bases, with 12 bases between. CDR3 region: CASGEGGYEQYF. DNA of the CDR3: TGTGCCAGCGGAGAAGGGGGTTACGAGCAGTACTTC.